The 5 T cell receptor beta chains below come from one sample, sequenced in a study of blood T cell repertoires in COVID-19. Repertoires were generated with immunoSEQ multiplex PCR, while TCRdb's copy carries only in-frame clones and drops some. This sample has a few hundred thousand clones; approximately 91% occur once, and the top ten carry approximately 1.3%. Material for sequencing was PBMCs or T cells enriched from blood (not recorded which). The receptors were sampled from a woman in her late teens or twenties who had been exposed to COVID-19.

This chain uses TRBV14 with TRBJ2-5, with D possibly TRBD2 on 5 matching bases. CDR3 length: 15 residues. Germline-derived CDR1 and CDR2 are SGHDN and FVKESK. V dropped 2 bases and J dropped 5 bases, with 15 bases sitting between them. CDR3 nucleotide sequence: TGTGCCAGCAGCCAACAGAGGGCTTACTGGGAGACCCAGTACTTC. Residues: CASSQQRAYWETQYF.

The rearrangement links TRBV7-2 to TRBJ2-7; the D gene is possibly TRBD1 (6 bases). The V end lost 5 bases, the J end lost 2 bases, and 16 bases lay between the germline ends. Germline V gene lookup returns CDR1 SGHTA and CDR2 FQGNSA. This CDR3 is 15 amino acids long. This chain's CDR3 is CASSPDSPRAYEQYF. The CDR3 DNA reads TGTGCCAGCAGCCCGGACAGCCCTAGGGCCTACGAGCAGTACTTC.

The chain is built from TRBV3-1 (or the pseudogene TRBV3-2) and TRBJ1-2; 7 nucleotides agree with TRBD1. The CDR3 is 13 amino acids. V lost 3 bases, J lost 2 bases, and 0 bases stayed unmatched. Per germline, CDR1 LGHDT and CDR2 YNNKEL (reference sequence). The CDR3 DNA reads TGTGCCAGCAGCCAGACAGGGAACTATGGCTACACCTTC. Translation: CASSQTGNYGYTF.

The genes are TRBV5-5 and TRBJ2-7; 9 bases line up with TRBD1. CDR3 length: 17 amino acids. J gave up 0 bases and V 3 bases, and 10 bases lay outside the gene matches. CDR1 is SGHKS, CDR2 YYEKEE, per germline (reference sequence). The CDR3 DNA reads TGTGCCAGCAGCTACAGGACAGGGGCTATTCTCTCCTACGAGCAGTACTTC. This sequence encodes CASSYRTGAILSYEQYF.

Only one count was recorded for this clone. The chain has TRBV29-1 and TRBJ2-7, with 7 bases lining up with TRBD1. The CDR3 runs 14 residues. Losses at the gene ends were 7 bases for V and 5 bases for J; bases not matched to a gene: 14. Germline CDR1 is SQVTM and CDR2 is ANQGSEA. The CDR3 DNA sequence: TGCAGCGCCGTTGAACTAACAGGGGTCGACGAGCAGTACTTC. This translates into CSAVELTGVDEQYF.